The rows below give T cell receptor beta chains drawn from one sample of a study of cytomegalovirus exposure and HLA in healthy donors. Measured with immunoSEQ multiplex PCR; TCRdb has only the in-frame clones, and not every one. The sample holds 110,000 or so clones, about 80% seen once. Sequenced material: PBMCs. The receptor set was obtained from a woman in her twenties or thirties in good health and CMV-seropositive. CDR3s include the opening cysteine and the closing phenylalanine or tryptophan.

cdr3_aa: CATSGQDISGYTF
v_call: TRBV19
j_call: TRBJ1-2

cdr3_aa: CASSIRGQGASQPQHF
v_call: TRBV19
j_call: TRBJ1-5

cdr3_aa: CASSTFGSGNTIYF
v_call: TRBV10-2
j_call: TRBJ1-3

cdr3_aa: CASSQARGTQYF
v_call: TRBV14
j_call: TRBJ2-3

cdr3_aa: CASSPLIAGDNEQFF
v_call: TRBV18
j_call: TRBJ2-1

cdr3_aa: CASRSGQGAWDEQFF
v_call: TRBV2
j_call: TRBJ2-1

cdr3_aa: CASSPTSLGTDTQYF
v_call: TRBV7-3
j_call: TRBJ2-3

cdr3_aa: CSGIAGLDGYTF
v_call: TRBV7-9
j_call: TRBJ1-2

cdr3_aa: CASSDRVGWADTDTQYF
v_call: TRBV2
j_call: TRBJ2-3

cdr3_aa: CASSSTGYQETQYF
v_call: TRBV6-1
j_call: TRBJ2-5

cdr3_aa: CAWSVRGTGHYKTEAFF
v_call: TRBV30
j_call: TRBJ1-1

cdr3_aa: CASGIQHRDTLVGETQYF
v_call: TRBV12-5
j_call: TRBJ2-5

cdr3_aa: CASSSWTGGAGMEAFF
v_call: TRBV7-9
j_call: TRBJ1-1

cdr3_aa: CASSTRTSGGVNTGELFF
v_call: TRBV7-3
j_call: TRBJ2-2

cdr3_aa: CASSLPLLAESYNEQFF
v_call: TRBV5-1
j_call: TRBJ2-1

cdr3_aa: CASSPGAGSYEQYF
v_call: TRBV5-6
j_call: TRBJ2-7

cdr3_aa: CASSLGQASYEQYF
v_call: TRBV11-3
j_call: NA